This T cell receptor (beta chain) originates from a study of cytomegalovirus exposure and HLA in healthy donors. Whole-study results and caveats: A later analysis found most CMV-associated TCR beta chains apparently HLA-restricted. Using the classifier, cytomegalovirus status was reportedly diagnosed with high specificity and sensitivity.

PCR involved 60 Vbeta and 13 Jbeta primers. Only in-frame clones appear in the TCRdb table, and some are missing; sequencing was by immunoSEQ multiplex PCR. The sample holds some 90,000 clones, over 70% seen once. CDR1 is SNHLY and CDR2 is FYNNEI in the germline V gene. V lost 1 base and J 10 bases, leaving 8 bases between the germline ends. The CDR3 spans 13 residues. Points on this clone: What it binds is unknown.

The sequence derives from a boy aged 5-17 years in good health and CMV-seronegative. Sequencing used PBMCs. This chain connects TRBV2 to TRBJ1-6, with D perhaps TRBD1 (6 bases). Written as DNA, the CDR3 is TGTGCCAGCAGTGAAGAGCAGGGGTCACCCCTCCACTTT. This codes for CASSEEQGSPLHF.